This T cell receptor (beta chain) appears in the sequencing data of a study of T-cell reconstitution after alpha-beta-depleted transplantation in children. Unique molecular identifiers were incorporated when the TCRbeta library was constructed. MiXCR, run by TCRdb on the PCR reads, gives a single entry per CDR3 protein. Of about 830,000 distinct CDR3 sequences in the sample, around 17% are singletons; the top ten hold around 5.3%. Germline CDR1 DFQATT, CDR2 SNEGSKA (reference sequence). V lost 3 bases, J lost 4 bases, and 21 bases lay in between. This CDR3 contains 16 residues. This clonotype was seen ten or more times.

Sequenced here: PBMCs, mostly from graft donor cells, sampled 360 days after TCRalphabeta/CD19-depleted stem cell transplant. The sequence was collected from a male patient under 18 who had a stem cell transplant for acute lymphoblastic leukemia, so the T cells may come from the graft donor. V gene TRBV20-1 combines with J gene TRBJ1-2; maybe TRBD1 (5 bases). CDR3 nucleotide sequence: TGCAGTGCTAGTGGGGGACGGCCGGATTTGGGCTATGGCTACACCTTC. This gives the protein CSASGGRPDLGYGYTF.